This TCR beta chain was profiled in a study of cytomegalovirus exposure and HLA in healthy donors. As concerns this clone: Its antigen is still unknown.

A multiplex PCR was run with 60 Vbeta primers and 13 Jbeta primers. The protocol was immunoSEQ multiplex PCR, while the TCRdb copy is restricted to in-frame clones and leaves out a portion. In total, the table holds 60,000 to 100,000 clones. Study-level findings and limits: Later on, an analysis showed TCR association rates differing by HLA locus, with DRB1 the most and HLA-C the fewest.

The sequence came from a man aged 30-40 years in good health and CMV-seronegative. The source material was PBMCs.

The DNA for the CDR3 is TGCGCCAGCAGCCAAAATTCCAGGGGGCTGAGTGGCTACACCTTC. It is translated as CASSQNSRGLSGYTF. The rearrangement joins TRBV5-1 to TRBJ1-2; 8 nucleotides match TRBD1. V shed 4 bases and J 7 bases; nucleotides not matched to a gene: 12. The germline V gene encodes CDR1 SGHRS and CDR2 YFSETQ. The CDR3 is 15 residues long.